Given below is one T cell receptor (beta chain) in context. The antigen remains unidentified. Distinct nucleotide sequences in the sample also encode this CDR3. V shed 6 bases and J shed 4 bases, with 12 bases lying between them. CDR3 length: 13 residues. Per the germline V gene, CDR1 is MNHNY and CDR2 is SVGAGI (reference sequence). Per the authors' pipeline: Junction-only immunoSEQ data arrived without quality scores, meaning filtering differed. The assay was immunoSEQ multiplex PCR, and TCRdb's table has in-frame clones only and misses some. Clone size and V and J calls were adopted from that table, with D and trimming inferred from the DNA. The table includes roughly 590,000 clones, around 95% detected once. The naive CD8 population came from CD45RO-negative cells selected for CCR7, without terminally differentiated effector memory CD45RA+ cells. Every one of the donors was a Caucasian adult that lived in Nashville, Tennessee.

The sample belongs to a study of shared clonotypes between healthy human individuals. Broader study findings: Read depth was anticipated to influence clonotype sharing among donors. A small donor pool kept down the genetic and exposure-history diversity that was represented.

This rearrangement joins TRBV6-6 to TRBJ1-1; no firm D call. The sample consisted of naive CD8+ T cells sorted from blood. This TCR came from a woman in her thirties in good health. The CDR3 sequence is CASSPSAVTEAFF. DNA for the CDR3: TGTGCCAGCAGCCCTTCGGCAGTCACTGAAGCTTTCTTT.